What follows is one T cell receptor beta chain and its context. The data were taken from a study of blood T cell repertoires in COVID-19. About the study: COVID-19 samples from acute and convalescent phases originated in the United States, Italy and Spain. PBMCs, B-cell-depleted T cells, or T cells provided the cDNA or gDNA that made up the material.

Per the original data handling: Cell counts per sample came from amplifying reference gene primers. Clones were read by immunoSEQ multiplex PCR, and TCRdb kept only the in-frame ones, dropping some. V, J and clone size are taken as reported in that table, and D and trimming were inferred from the DNA itself. The table shows about 170,000 clones, with about 87% occurring only once. The CDR3 covers 18 residues. The V end was cut by 3 bases, the J end by 0 bases, with 18 bases between. CDR1 SGHNT and CDR2 YYREEE come from the germline V gene (reference sequence). This receptor was obtained from a man between 60 and 70 years old with acute or convalescent COVID-19. Sample: peripheral blood. The chain recombines TRBV5-4 with TRBJ2-2, with a tentative D call TRBD2 (6 bases). Written as DNA, the CDR3 is TGTGCCAGCAGCTCCGTTCACGGCGGCGGGGCGAACACCGGGGAGCTGTTTTTT. This sequence encodes CASSSVHGGGANTGELFF.